The source of this T cell receptor beta chain is a study of CD8+CD57+ T cells in acquired aplastic anemia. At the level of the study: CD4+ and CD8+ cells, once sorted, gave DNA averaging roughly 3 ug. Study observations and caveats: CD8+ Simpson's diversity in patients was not significantly different from that in controls. The number of CD8+ CDR3 sequences shared by patients and controls was roughly 31.

Genomic DNA served as template for TCR beta VDJ and CDR3 profiling. TCRdb analysed the reads with MiXCR anew, one entry per CDR3 protein. This sample yields a few hundred thousand distinct CDR3 sequences, of which under 65% are seen a single time; 25% to 35% belongs to the top ten. About this clonotype: Its antigen is not known.

Input material: sorted CD4+, CD8+, or CD8+CD57+ T cells (not recorded which) from PBMCs. The origin of this receptor is a human donor in good health.

CDR3 in DNA: TGTGCCAGCAGTGAATCCCAGGGGCCAGGAAACACCATATATTTT. It is translated as CASSESQGPGNTIYF. The rearrangement uses TRBV25-1 and TRBJ1-3, with D maybe TRBD1 (6 bases). The CDR3 is 15 amino acids. From germline, CDR1 is MGHDK and CDR2 SYGVNS. V was clipped by 1 base and J by 4 bases, with 11 bases between them.